These 16 T cell receptor beta chains originate from one sample sequenced in a study of blood T cell repertoires in COVID-19. The repertoire was sequenced with immunoSEQ multiplex PCR; TCRdb's copy has only in-frame clones and lacks some. Among around 360,000 clones, roughly 86% were seen once, and the ten largest hold 1.9%. Source material: PBMCs or T cells enriched from blood (not recorded which). These receptors all stem from a man in his forties in a cohort exposed to, infected with or recovered from COVID-19 (not recorded which).

This chain links TRBV7-9 with TRBJ2-3; possible D gene TRBD2, 5 bases. V lost 3 bases to trimming and J lost 2 bases, with 15 bases between them. Germline V gives CDR1 SEHNR, CDR2 FQNEAQ (reference sequence). CDR3 length: 16 amino acids. The DNA for the CDR3 is TGTGCCAGCAGCTTTATTGACTACACTGACACAGATACGCAGTATTTT. The encoded protein is CASSFIDYTDTDTQYF.

This rearrangement joins TRBV30 to TRBJ1-2; 7 bases map to TRBD1. Germline V lookup: CDR1 GTSNPN, CDR2 SVGIG (reference sequence). V trimming: 1 base; J trimming: 5 bases; junction bases outside the gene matches: 4. The CDR3 is 13 residues long. CDR3 coding DNA: TGTGCCTGGAGTGGGACAGGACGATATGGCTACACCTTC. It is translated as CAWSGTGRYGYTF.

The chain has TRBV11-2 and TRBJ2-7; 12 bases match TRBD2. The germline V gene has CDR1 SGHAT and CDR2 FQNNGV. The CDR3 contains 16 residues. V lost 1 base, J lost 2 bases, and 3 bases stayed unmatched. CDR3 sequence (DNA): TGTGCCAGCAGCTTAGGACCTAGCGGGAGGGCCTACGAGCAGTACTTC. Its translation is CASSLGPSGRAYEQYF.

The genes are TRBV21-1 and TRBJ2-7; whether TRBD2, the table's D call, matches the DNA was not checked. TRBV21-1 is deemed a pseudogene. The CDR3 extends over 16 amino acids. The CDR3 here is CASSNRTSGESYEQYF. The CDR3, as DNA: TGTGCCAGCAGCAACCGGACTAGCGGAGAGTCCTACGAGCAGTACTTC.

The chain recombines TRBV3-1 (or the pseudogene TRBV3-2) with TRBJ1-3, with D perhaps TRBD1 (6 bases). Germline CDR1 LGHDT, CDR2 YNNKEL (reference sequence). This CDR3 comprises 14 residues. V lost 4 bases and J lost 4, with 11 bases in between. The CDR3 sequence is CASSPRTVGNTIYF. The CDR3 DNA reads TGTGCCAGCAGCCCGCGGACAGTGGGAAACACCATATATTTT.

The rearrangement uses TRBV5-4 and TRBJ1-1; D is possibly TRBD1 (5 bases). V gave up 1 base and J gave up 4 bases, with 17 bases separating them. This CDR3 is 16 amino acids long. Per the germline V gene, CDR1 is SGHNT and CDR2 is YYREEE (reference sequence). The CDR3 loop reads CASSLYQGSLGTEAFF. The CDR3 coding sequence is TGTGCCAGCAGCTTGTATCAGGGTAGTTTAGGCACTGAAGCTTTCTTT.

The chain employs TRBV3-1 (or the pseudogene TRBV3-2) and TRBJ2-3; 12 bases are a match to TRBD2. CDR1 is LGHDT, CDR2 YNNKEL, per germline (reference sequence). V was pared by 5 bases and J by 4 bases, with 7 bases of the junction left unmatched. The CDR3 contains 16 residues. This CDR3 reads CASSSLTSGRPDTQYF. As DNA, the CDR3 is TGTGCCAGCAGCTCTCTGACTAGCGGGAGACCAGATACGCAGTATTTT.

A remark on this clone: Other nucleotide sequences from this sample produce the same CDR3. CDR3 residues: CASRSSGNTIYF. The CDR3 coding sequence is TGTGCCAGTCGGAGCTCTGGAAACACCATATATTTT. The chain links TRBV25-1 to TRBJ1-3; no clear D gene. Per germline, CDR1 MGHDK and CDR2 SYGVNS. The CDR3 extends over 12 amino acids. Trimming stripped 9 bases from V and 0 bases from J, with 6 bases between.

The V call is TRBV5-8, the J call TRBJ2-5, with 14 bases lining up with TRBD2. Per germline, CDR1 SGHTS and CDR2 YDEGEE. The V and J ends lost 4 bases and 5 bases, in that order; junction bases with no gene match: 13. The CDR3 extends over 18 amino acids. In DNA form, the CDR3 reads TGTGCCAGCAGCAGGGCCGGGACTAGCGGGAGATTTGGTGAGACCCAGTACTTC. Residues: CASSRAGTSGRFGETQYF. The complete variable domain, with remaining parts taken from reference TRBV5-8 and TRBJ2-5, reads EAGVTQSPTHLIKTRGQQATLRCSPISGHTSVYWYQQALGLGLQFLLWYDEGEERNRGNFPPRFSGRQFPNYSSELNVNALELEDSALYLCASSRAGTSGRFGETQYFGPGTRLLVL.

The V call is TRBV15, the J call TRBJ1-5; the match to TRBD1 covers 8 bases. This CDR3 has 19 residues. Looked up from germline, CDR1 is LNHNV and CDR2 is YYDKDF (reference sequence). V was clipped by 0 bases and J by 3 bases; unmatched bases: 13. The CDR3 reads CATSRDRGAGGSPNQPQHF. CDR3 nucleotide sequence: TGTGCCACCAGCAGAGATCGTGGGGCAGGGGGCTCACCCAATCAGCCCCAGCATTTT.

V usage is TRBV5-1 and J usage is TRBJ1-1, with 7 bases that match TRBD1. Losses at the gene ends were 2 bases for V and 5 bases for J; bases not matched to a gene: 12. This CDR3 spans 16 amino acids. Germline CDR1 SGHRS, CDR2 YFSETQ. The CDR3 region is CASSLSYRGEGTEAFF. As DNA, the CDR3 is TGCGCCAGCAGCTTATCTTACAGGGGAGAAGGGACTGAAGCTTTCTTT.

This clone has more than one count but fewer than ten. The V and J genes are TRBV5-6 and TRBJ1-5; perhaps TRBD1 as D (6 bases). The germline gives CDR1 SGHDT, CDR2 YYEEEE. The V gene lost 0 bases and the J gene lost 3 bases, with 10 bases spanning the gap. This CDR3 is 15 amino acids long. This CDR3 is CASSLGGGPNQPQHF. The CDR3 DNA sequence: TGTGCCAGCAGCTTGGGTGGGGGCCCCAATCAGCCCCAGCATTTT.

The CDR3 loop is CASSYSRRGGIYEQYF. The CDR3 DNA is TGTGCCAGCAGTTACTCTCGTCGTGGCGGGATTTACGAGCAGTACTTC. The chain joins TRBV6-2 or TRBV6-3 to TRBJ2-7; TRBD2 might be the D (6 bases). V lost 0 bases and J 4 bases, leaving 16 bases between the germline ends. CDR1 is MNHEY, CDR2 SVGEGT, per germline. The CDR3 spans 16 residues.

The chain uses TRBV6-5 and TRBJ2-1; no definite D call. The CDR3 extends over 12 amino acids. From germline, CDR1 is MNHEY and CDR2 SVGAGI. The V end lost 6 bases, the J end lost 2 bases, and 5 bases lay between the germline ends. In DNA form, the CDR3 reads TGTGCCAGCAGCTTTGCCTACAATGAGCAGTTCTTC. It codes for CASSFAYNEQFF.

J is TRBJ2-5 and V is TRBV7-9; D gene ambiguous. Trimming removed 1 base from V and 2 bases from J, with 8 bases in between. Germline CDR1 is SEHNR and CDR2 is FQNEAQ (reference sequence). The CDR3 is 14 amino acids. Written as DNA, the CDR3 is TGTGCCAGCAGCTTAGAGCACTCACAAGAGACCCAGTACTTC. Protein product: CASSLEHSQETQYF.

V is TRBV7-3 and J is TRBJ1-3; D gene ambiguous. With 4 bases removed from V and 1 base from J, the gap between germline ends came to 5 bases. The CDR3 covers 13 residues. Germline V gives CDR1 SGHTA, CDR2 FQGTGA. The DNA of the CDR3 is TGTGCCAGCAGCTCCACATCTGGAAACACCATATATTTT. Translating gives CASSSTSGNTIYF.